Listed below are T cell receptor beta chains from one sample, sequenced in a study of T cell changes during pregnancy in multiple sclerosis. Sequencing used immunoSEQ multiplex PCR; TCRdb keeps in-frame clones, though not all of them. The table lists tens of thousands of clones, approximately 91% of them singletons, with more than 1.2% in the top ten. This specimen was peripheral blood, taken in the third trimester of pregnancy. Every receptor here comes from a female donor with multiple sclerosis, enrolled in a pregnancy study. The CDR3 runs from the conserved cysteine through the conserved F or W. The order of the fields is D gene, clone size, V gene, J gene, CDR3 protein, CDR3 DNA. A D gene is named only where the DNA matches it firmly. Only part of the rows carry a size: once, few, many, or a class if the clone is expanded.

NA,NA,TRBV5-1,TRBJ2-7,CASRVGGSYEQYF,TGCGCCAGCCGCGTTGGGGGGAGCTACGAGCAGTACTTC
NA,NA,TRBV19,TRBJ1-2,CASSETGNYGYTF,TGTGCCAGTAGCGAGACAGGAAACTATGGCTACACCTTC
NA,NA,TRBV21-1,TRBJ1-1,CASKDPDTMNTEAFF,TGTGCCAGCAAGGACCCGGACACCATGAACACTGAAGCTTTCTTT
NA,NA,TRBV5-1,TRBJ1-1,CASSLGLGGRYAFF,TGCGCCAGCAGCCTGGGTCTCGGGGGGCGATACGCTTTCTTT
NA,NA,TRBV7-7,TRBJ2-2,CASSLAGGTELFF,TGTGCTAGCAGCTTAGCCGGCGGGACGGAGCTGTTTTTT
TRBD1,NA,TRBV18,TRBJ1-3,CASSPTGDGNTIYF,TGTGCCAGCTCACCGACAGGGGATGGAAACACCATATATTTT
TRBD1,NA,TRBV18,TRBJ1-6,CASSPSTGGGYNSPLHF,TGTGCCAGCTCACCGAGTACAGGGGGCGGTTATAATTCACCCCTCCACTTT
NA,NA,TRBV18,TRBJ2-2,CASSRSQGTGELFF,TGTGCCAGCTCACGTAGCCAGGGAACCGGGGAGCTGTTTTTT
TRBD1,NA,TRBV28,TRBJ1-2,CASSFGGTGDDYGYTF,TGTGCCAGCAGTTTCGGAGGGACAGGGGACGACTATGGCTACACCTTC
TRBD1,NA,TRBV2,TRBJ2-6,CANNGGQGNSGANVLTF,TGTGCCAACAATGGGGGACAGGGGAACTCTGGGGCCAACGTCCTGACTTTC
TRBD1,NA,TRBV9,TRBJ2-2,CASSVRQGSNTGELFF,TGTGCCAGCAGCGTCCGACAGGGTTCAAACACCGGGGAGCTGTTTTTT
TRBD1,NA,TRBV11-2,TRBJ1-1,CASSLTGGTEAFF,TGTGCCAGCAGCTTGACAGGGGGCACTGAAGCTTTCTTT
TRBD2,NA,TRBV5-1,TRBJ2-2,CASSLSRWTSDSTGELFF,TGCGCCAGCAGCTTGTCGAGGTGGACTAGCGATAGCACCGGGGAGCTGTTTTTT
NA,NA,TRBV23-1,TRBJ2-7,CASSQIWHSSASYEQYF,TGCGCCAGCAGTCAAATCTGGCACAGTTCTGCCTCCTACGAGCAGTACTTC
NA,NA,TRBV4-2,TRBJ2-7,CASSQRTSYEQYF,TGTGCCAGCAGCCAGCGGACTTCCTACGAGCAGTACTTC
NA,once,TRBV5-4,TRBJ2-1,CASSFGAVNEQFF,TGTGCCAGCAGCTTCGGAGCGGTCAATGAGCAGTTCTTC
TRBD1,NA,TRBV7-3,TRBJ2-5,CASSPRAQGAQETQYF,TGTGCCAGCAGCCCGCGGGCCCAGGGGGCGCAAGAGACCCAGTACTTC
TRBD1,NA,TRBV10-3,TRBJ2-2,CATKDRMAGELFF,TGTGCCACTAAGGACAGGATGGCCGGGGAGCTGTTTTTT
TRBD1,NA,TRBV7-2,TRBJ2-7,CASSYRTGGGEQYF,TGTGCCAGCAGCTACAGGACAGGGGGGGGCGAGCAGTACTTC
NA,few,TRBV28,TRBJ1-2,CASRPGGYGYTF,TGTGCCAGCCGACCGGGGGGCTATGGCTACACCTTC
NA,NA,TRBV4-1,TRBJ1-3,CASSQDSARNTIYF,TGCGCCAGCAGCCAAGATAGCGCGCGGAACACCATATATTTT
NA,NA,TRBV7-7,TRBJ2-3,CASSLGHGGDTQYF,TGTGCTAGCAGCTTAGGACATGGAGGAGATACGCAGTATTTT
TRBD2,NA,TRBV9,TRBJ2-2,CASSVVPSGGLNTGELFF,TGTGCCAGCAGCGTAGTCCCTAGCGGGGGGCTAAACACCGGGGAGCTGTTTTTT
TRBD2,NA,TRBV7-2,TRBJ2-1,CASSLQRGGYNEQFF,TGTGCCAGCAGCTTACAGCGGGGGGGCTACAATGAGCAGTTCTTC
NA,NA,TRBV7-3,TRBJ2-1,CASSAGAAYAEQFF,TGTGCCAGCAGCGCGGGGGCGGCTTACGCGGAGCAGTTCTTC
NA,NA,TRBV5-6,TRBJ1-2,CASSLWAYGYGYTF,TGTGCCAGCAGCTTGTGGGCATACGGCTATGGCTACACCTTC
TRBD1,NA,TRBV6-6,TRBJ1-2,CASSHRDRAYYTF,TGTGCCAGCAGTCACCGGGACAGGGCATACTACACCTTC
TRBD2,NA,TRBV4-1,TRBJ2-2,CASSEGLAGLGELFF,TGCGCCAGCAGCGAGGGACTAGCGGGGTTAGGGGAGCTGTTTTTT
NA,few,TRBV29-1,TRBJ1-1,CSVSDSVEEEAFF,TGCAGCGTATCGGACAGCGTTGAGGAGGAAGCTTTCTTT
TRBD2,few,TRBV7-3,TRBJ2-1,CASSLRGGNNEQFF,TGTGCCAGCAGCTTAAGGGGAGGGAACAATGAGCAGTTCTTC
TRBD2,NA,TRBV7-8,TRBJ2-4,CASSPGGWNIQYF,TGTGCCAGCAGCCCGGGGGGATGGAACATTCAGTACTTC
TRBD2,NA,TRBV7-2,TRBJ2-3,CASSQLAGGVFQYF,TGTGCCAGCAGCCAACTAGCGGGGGGCGTATTCCAGTATTTT
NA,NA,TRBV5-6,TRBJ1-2,CASSSPGNYGYTF,TGTGCCAGCAGTTCGCCAGGGAACTATGGCTACACCTTC
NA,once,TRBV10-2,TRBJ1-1,CASSFYPRGSGRENTEAFF,TGCGCCAGCAGTTTCTATCCCAGGGGATCGGGCCGCGAGAACACTGAAGCTTTCTTT
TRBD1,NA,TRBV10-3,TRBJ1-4,CAIRAQGASEKLFF,TGTGCCATCAGGGCACAGGGGGCGAGTGAAAAACTGTTTTTT
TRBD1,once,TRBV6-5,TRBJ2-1,CASSFRGPDNEQFF,TGTGCCAGCAGTTTCAGGGGGCCTGACAATGAGCAGTTCTTC
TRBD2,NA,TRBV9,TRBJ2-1,CASSPRLAGLGNEQFF,TGTGCCAGCAGCCCGCGACTAGCGGGCCTGGGGAATGAGCAGTTCTTC
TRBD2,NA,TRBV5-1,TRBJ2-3,CASSWKLLAATDTQYF,TGCGCCAGCAGCTGGAAATTACTAGCGGCTACAGACACGCAGTATTTT
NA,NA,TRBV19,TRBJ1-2,CASSIVQGYYGYTF,TGTGCCAGTAGTATCGTCCAGGGCTACTATGGCTACACCTTC
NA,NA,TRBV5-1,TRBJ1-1,CASSLAGQPGTEAFF,TGCGCCAGCAGCTTGGCCGGACAGCCCGGGACTGAAGCTTTCTTT
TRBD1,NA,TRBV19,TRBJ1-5,CASSTDRADGGGNQPQHF,TGTGCCAGTAGTACCGACAGGGCCGATGGGGGTGGCAATCAGCCCCAGCATTTT
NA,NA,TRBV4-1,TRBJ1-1,CASSQVVINTEAFF,TGCGCCAGCAGCCAAGTTGTTATAAACACTGAAGCTTTCTTT
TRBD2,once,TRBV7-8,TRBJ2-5,CASTPGLGVGETQYF,TGTGCCAGCACCCCCGGACTAGGAGTAGGAGAGACCCAGTACTTC
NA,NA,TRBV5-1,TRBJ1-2,CASSESGGSGYTF,TGCGCCAGCAGCGAATCTGGGGGGTCTGGCTACACCTTC
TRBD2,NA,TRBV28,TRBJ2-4,CASSGREGLNIQYF,TGTGCCAGCAGTGGCAGGGAGGGTTTGAACATTCAGTACTTC
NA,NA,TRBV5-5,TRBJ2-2,CASSLPDIDTGELFF,TGTGCCAGCAGCTTGCCGGACATAGACACCGGGGAGCTGTTTTTT
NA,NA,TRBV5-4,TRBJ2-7,CASGTEPSGEQYF,TGTGCCAGCGGAACAGAACCCTCTGGAGAGCAGTACTTC
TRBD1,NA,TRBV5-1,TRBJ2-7,CASSLEQGTYEQYF,TGCGCCAGCAGCTTGGAACAGGGGACCTACGAGCAGTACTTC
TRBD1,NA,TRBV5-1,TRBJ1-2,CASSWGDRLNYGYTF,TGCGCCAGCAGCTGGGGGGACAGACTTAACTATGGCTACACCTTC
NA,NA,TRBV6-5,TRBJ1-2,CASRTSLNYNGYTF,TGTGCCAGCAGAACAAGCCTAAACTATAATGGCTACACCTTC
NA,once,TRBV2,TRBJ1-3,CASSLEVQGTGNTIYF,TGTGCCAGCAGCCTTGAAGTACAGGGTACTGGAAACACCATATATTTT
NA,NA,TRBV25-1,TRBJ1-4,CASSVGSGQGEKLFF,TGTGCCAGCAGTGTAGGGTCAGGGCAAGGAGAAAAACTGTTTTTT